The 23 T cell receptor beta chains presented below share a single source sample, sequenced in a study of regulatory T cells in long-lasting Graves disease. Building the TCR beta libraries relied on iRepertoire HTBI primers, and CDR3 regions underwent Arm-PCR. TCRdb itself ran the multiplex PCR reads through MiXCR, one entry per CDR3 protein. This table holds around 470,000 distinct CDR3 sequences, roughly 15% found once. The time point here: newly diagnosed GD, antithyroid drugs for less than 3 months. Construction of the TCR library relied on RNA isolated from PBMCs. These data were also filed under a second study, of T cells in Graves' hyperthyroidism and ophthalmopathy.

The sample consisted of peripheral blood mononuclear cells (PBMCs), taken at new diagnosis, from a patient treated with antithyroid drugs. These receptors all stem from a woman in her 50s with Graves disease.

This clonotype has at least ten counts. This chain links TRBV7-8 with TRBJ2-3; a weak D match, TRBD2 (6 bases). V was pared by 4 bases and J by 3 bases, with 11 bases between. Germline CDR1 is SGHVS and CDR2 is FQNEAQ. The CDR3 is made up of 14 amino acids. CDR3 coding DNA: TGTGCCAGCAGCTCAATAGCGGCTACAGATACGCAGTATTTT. Translated, it gives CASSSIAATDTQYF.

Concerning this clonotype: A far larger clone is just one base off, so this is likely a read error. The genes are TRBV14 and TRBJ2-1, with 11 bases that match TRBD2. The CDR3 extends over 15 amino acids. Germline V CDR1 and CDR2: SGHDN, FVKESK. J gave up 4 bases and V 5 bases, and 4 bases lay outside the gene matches. CDR3 region: CASSGRLAGYNEQFF. CDR3 DNA: TGTGCCAGCAGCGGTAGACTAGCGGGGTACAATGAGCAGTTCTTC.

The chain uses TRBV10-3 and TRBJ1-2, with 7 bases aligning to TRBD1. The germline CDR1 and CDR2 sequences are ENHRY and SYGVKD. The CDR3 has 14 residues. Unmatched junction bases numbered 2, after V lost 0 bases and J lost 4 bases. DNA for the CDR3: TGTGCCATCAGTGAGTCGGGGGACAGCTATGGCTACACCTTC. This sequence encodes CAISESGDSYGYTF.

The chain uses TRBV2 and TRBJ2-1; TRBD1 matches at 10 bases. The germline gives CDR1 SNHLY, CDR2 FYNNEI. The CDR3 runs to 14 residues. V was pared by 9 bases and J by 9 bases, with 11 bases of the junction left unmatched. CDR3 loop: CARTGGAFPVEQFF. CDR3 coding DNA: TGTGCCAGGACAGGGGGCGCTTTCCCAGTTGAGCAGTTCTTC.

Of note for this clonotype: A much larger clone differs from this one at a single base, so this may be a read error. This sequence joins TRBV29-1 and TRBJ2-1; the D is unclear. Germline values: CDR1 SQVTM, CDR2 ANQGSEA. The CDR3 totals 14 residues. V dropped 4 bases and J dropped 2 bases, with 12 bases sitting between them. CDR3 protein: CSVAQRSPYNEQFF. The CDR3 DNA reads TGCAGCGTTGCCCAGCGAAGCCCCTACAATGAGCAGTTCTTC.

This clonotype was observed at least ten times. The chain employs TRBV5-5 and TRBJ2-3; TRBD1 matches at 9 bases. This CDR3 is 15 amino acids long. Germline trimming cut 4 bases from V and 5 bases from J; bases unmatched to any gene: 8. The V gene's germline CDR1 is SGHKS and CDR2 YYEKEE (reference sequence). CDR3 in DNA: TGTGCCAGCAGCGCGGGACAGGGACTGAGAGATACGCAGTATTTT. It specifies CASSAGQGLRDTQYF. Full variable domain (rest looked up from reference TRBV5-5 and TRBJ2-3): DAGVTQSPTHLIKTRGQQVTLRCSPISGHKSVSWYQQVLGQGPQFIFQYYEKEERGRGNFPDRFSARQFPNYSSELNVNALLLGDSALYLCASSAGQGLRDTQYFGPGTRLTVL.

This clonotype showed up many times. The rearrangement uses TRBV11-2 and TRBJ2-3; TRBD2 agrees at 7 bases. The V gene's germline CDR1 is SGHAT and CDR2 FQNNGV. J was trimmed by 2 bases and V by 8 bases; bases with no gene match: 19. The CDR3 contains 18 residues. CDR3 residues: CASERRRDYLRPTDTQYF. Here the CDR3 DNA reads TGTGCCAGCGAACGGCGGCGGGACTATTTAAGACCCACAGATACGCAGTATTTT. The variable domain in full, completed from reference TRBV11-2 and TRBJ2-3, reads EAGVAQSPRYKIIEKRQSVAFWCNPISGHATLYWYQQILGQGPKLLIQFQNNGVVDDSQLPKDRFSAERLKGVDSTLKIQPAKLEDSAVYLCASERRRDYLRPTDTQYFGPGTRLTVL.

This clonotype was detected ten times or more. The chain has TRBV29-1 and TRBJ2-5, with D perhaps TRBD1 (5 bases). Germline lookup yields CDR1 SQVTM and CDR2 ANQGSEA. This CDR3 is 13 amino acids long. Trimming shortened V by 4 bases and J by 0 bases, and 9 bases separated the two germline ends. CDR3 sequence reads: CSVAAGYQETQYF. The CDR3 DNA follows: TGCAGCGTTGCGGCAGGGTACCAAGAGACCCAGTACTTC.

This clonotype was detected many times. V and J are TRBV28 and TRBJ2-7; TRBD1 matches at 8 bases. V dropped 5 bases and J dropped 2; count of bases not matched to a gene: 5. The CDR3 totals 14 residues. The V gene's germline CDR1 is MDHEN and CDR2 SYDVKM. CDR3 region: CASSPGQDTYEQYF. CDR3 DNA sequence: TGTGCCAGCAGTCCGGGACAGGACACCTACGAGCAGTACTTC.

This clonotype has a count of ten or more. This chain links TRBV28 with TRBJ1-6, with 11 positions matching TRBD1. Trimming at V came to 6 bases and at J to 9 bases, leaving 7 bases not matched to a gene. The CDR3 has 15 residues. Per the germline V gene, CDR1 is MDHEN and CDR2 is SYDVKM. This chain's CDR3 is CASSSGQGAISPLHF. The CDR3 DNA follows: TGTGCCAGCAGCTCAGGACAGGGGGCTATTTCACCCCTCCACTTT.

This clonotype was observed at least ten times. The J gene is TRBJ1-5, the V gene TRBV6-1; D not resolved. Germline V gene sequence: CDR1 MNHNS, CDR2 SASEGT. The CDR3 totals 13 residues. Trimming removed 5 bases from V and 5 bases from J, with 10 bases in between. The CDR3 bases are TGTGCCAGCAGTCAACAGCCTTATCAGCCCCAGCATTTT. Protein: CASSQQPYQPQHF.

This clonotype showed up just a few times. V usage is TRBV5-4 and J usage is TRBJ2-7, with D possibly being TRBD1 (6 bases). Trimming cost V 2 bases and J 2 bases, with 11 bases left between them. The CDR3 has 14 amino acids. Germline lookup yields CDR1 SGHNT and CDR2 YYREEE (reference sequence). The chain's CDR3 is CASSFFGQPYEQYF. In DNA, the CDR3 is TGTGCCAGCAGCTTTTTCGGACAGCCCTACGAGCAGTACTTC.

This clonotype was seen at least ten times. This chain uses TRBV30 with TRBJ2-4; 7 bases are shared with TRBD1. The CDR3 has 13 residues. CDR1 is GTSNPN and CDR2 is SVGIG in the germline V gene (reference sequence). Losses at the gene ends were 2 bases for V and 5 bases for J; bases not matched to a gene: 3. For the CDR3, the DNA is TGTGCCTGGAGTAGGGGGCTGGAAAACATTCAGTACTTC. Its translation: CAWSRGLENIQYF. The complete variable domain, with remaining parts taken from reference TRBV30 and TRBJ2-4, reads SQTIHQWPATLVQPVGSPLSLECTVEGTSNPNLYWYRQAAGRGLQLLFYSVGIGQISSEVPQNLSASRPQDRQFILSSKKLLLSDSGFYLCAWSRGLENIQYFGAGTRLSVL.

The gene calls are TRBV6-1 and TRBJ1-2; D might be TRBD1 (5 bases). V was pared by 9 bases and J by 4 bases, with 9 bases between. Per the germline V gene, CDR1 is MNHNS and CDR2 is SASEGT. CDR3 length: 11 residues. The CDR3 spells CASRGLYGYTF. CDR3 DNA: TGTGCCAGTCGGGGCCTCTATGGCTACACCTTC.

This clonotype was detected many times. J is TRBJ2-2 and V is TRBV6-5, with D perhaps TRBD1 (5 bases). Germline assignment: CDR1 MNHEY and CDR2 SVGAGI. CDR3 size: 17 residues. V lost 0 bases and J 0 bases, leaving 11 bases between the germline ends. The CDR3, as DNA: TGTGCCAGCAGTTACTCGACTCAGGGTGCGAACACCGGGGAGCTGTTTTTT. Translating gives CASSYSTQGANTGELFF.

In this sample, this clonotype turned up many times. This rearrangement joins TRBV27 to TRBJ2-7; 8 nucleotides agree with TRBD2. The CDR3 is made up of 19 amino acids. Germline loops: CDR1 MNHEY, CDR2 SMNVEV (reference sequence). V was clipped by 5 bases and J by 5 bases; unmatched bases: 23. The CDR3 protein is CASSPLGVAGRALVNEQYF. CDR3 coding DNA: TGTGCCAGCAGTCCCCTCGGGGTAGCGGGGAGGGCCTTAGTGAACGAGCAGTACTTC.

As regards this clonotype: A much larger clone lies a single base off, so this may be a read error. Without the conserved terminal phenylalanine or tryptophan, this CDR3 likely stems from a read error. V gene TRBV28 combines with J gene TRBJ2-1; no reliable D call. The CDR3 totals 11 residues. V was clipped by 6 bases and J by 5 bases, with 5 bases between them. Germline CDR1 and CDR2: MDHEN and SYDVKM. Here the CDR3 reads CASRGNNEQFL. The CDR3 region has the DNA TGTGCCAGCAGAGGGAACAATGAGCAGTTCCTC.

This clonotype occurred many times. This sequence joins TRBV6-2 or TRBV6-3 and TRBJ2-1, with TRBD2 identical over 10 bases. The CDR3 has 15 amino acids. The J segment lost 7 bases and the V segment lost 4 bases, leaving 7 bases of the junction unmatched. Germline CDR1 and CDR2: MNHEY and SVGEGT. CDR3 protein: CASSSAGGYRNEQFF. CDR3 in DNA: TGTGCCAGCAGTTCAGCGGGAGGGTATAGGAATGAGCAGTTCTTC.

V gene TRBV5-1 combines with J gene TRBJ2-6; TRBD2 matches at 10 bases. Germline CDR1 reads SGHRS; CDR2 reads YFSETQ. The CDR3 runs to 22 residues. Losses at the gene ends were 1 base for V and 0 bases for J; bases not matched to a gene: 16. The CDR3 DNA is TGCGCCAGCAGCTTGAATCGGCTAGCGGGAGTGCTAGGCTCCTCTGGGGCCAACGTCCTGACTTTC. Protein: CASSLNRLAGVLGSSGANVLTF.

The V gene is TRBV6-1, the J gene TRBJ1-1, with D perhaps matching TRBD1 (6 bases). Germline V gene lookup returns CDR1 MNHNS and CDR2 SASEGT. The CDR3 extends over 17 amino acids. The V end was cut by 3 bases, the J end by 4 bases, with 21 bases between. Here the CDR3 DNA reads TGTGCCAGCAGTGATGTCGAGGGGGAGGGAAGATTCACTGAAGCTTTCTTT. Its translation is CASSDVEGEGRFTEAFF.

A remark on this clonotype: Given the absence of the conserved phenylalanine or tryptophan at the CDR3 end, a read error is likely. V usage is TRBV5-1 and J usage is TRBJ1-1; D unresolved. Between the trimmed V and J ends, which lost 1 base and 1 base, there was a span of 8 bases. Germline-derived CDR1 and CDR2 are SGHRS and YFSETQ. The CDR3 loop spans 14 amino acids. Here the CDR3 reads CASSLSVPNTEAFL. The DNA for the CDR3 is TGCGCCAGCAGCTTGTCAGTGCCGAACACTGAAGCTTTCCTT.

This clonotype was counted only a few times. This chain uses TRBV28 with TRBJ2-7; D is perhaps TRBD1 (5 bases). CDR1 and CDR2 (germline): MDHEN, SYDVKM. This CDR3 has 12 residues. Deletions cut 6 bases from V and 6 bases from J, with 12 bases between. CDR3 region: CASSSGLAEQYF. The DNA for the CDR3 is TGTGCCAGCAGCTCAGGGTTAGCCGAGCAGTACTTC.

This clonotype has more than one count but fewer than ten. The chain has TRBV7-3 and TRBJ2-1; weak D call: TRBD2 (5 bases). Per the germline V gene, CDR1 is SGHTA and CDR2 is FQGTGA. V gave up 5 bases and J gave up 5 bases, with 13 bases separating them. This CDR3 comprises 14 residues. CDR3 protein: CASSPTGLDNEQFF. CDR3 bases: TGTGCCAGCAGCCCCACGGGATTAGACAATGAGCAGTTCTTC.